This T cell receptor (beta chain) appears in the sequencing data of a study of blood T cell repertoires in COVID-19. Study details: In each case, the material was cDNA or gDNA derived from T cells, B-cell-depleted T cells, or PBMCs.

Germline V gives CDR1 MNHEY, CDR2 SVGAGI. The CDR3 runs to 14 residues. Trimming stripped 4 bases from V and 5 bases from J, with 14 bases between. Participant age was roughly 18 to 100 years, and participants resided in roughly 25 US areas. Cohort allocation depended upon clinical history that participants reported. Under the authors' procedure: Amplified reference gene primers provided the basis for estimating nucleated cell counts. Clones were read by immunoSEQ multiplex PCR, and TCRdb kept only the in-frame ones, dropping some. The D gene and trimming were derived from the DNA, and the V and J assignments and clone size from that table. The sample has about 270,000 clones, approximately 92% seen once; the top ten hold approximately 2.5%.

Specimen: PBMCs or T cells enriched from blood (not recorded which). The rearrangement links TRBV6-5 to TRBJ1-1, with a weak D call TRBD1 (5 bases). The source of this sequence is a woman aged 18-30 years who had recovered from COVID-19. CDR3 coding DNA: TGTGCCAGCAGTTTAGTCGGGGGGTCGACTGAAGCTTTCTTT. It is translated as CASSLVGGSTEAFF.